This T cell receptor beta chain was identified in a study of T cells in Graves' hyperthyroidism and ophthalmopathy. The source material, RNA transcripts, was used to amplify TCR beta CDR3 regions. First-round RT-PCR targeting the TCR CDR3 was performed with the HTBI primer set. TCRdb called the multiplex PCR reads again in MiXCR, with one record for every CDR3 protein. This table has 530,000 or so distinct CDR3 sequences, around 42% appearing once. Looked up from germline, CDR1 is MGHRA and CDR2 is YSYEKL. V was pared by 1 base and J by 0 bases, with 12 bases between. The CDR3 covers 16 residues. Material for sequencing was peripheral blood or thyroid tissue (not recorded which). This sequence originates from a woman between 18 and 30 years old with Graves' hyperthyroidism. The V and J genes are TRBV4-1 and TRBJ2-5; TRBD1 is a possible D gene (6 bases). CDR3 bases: TGCGCCAGCAGCCAAGGGTACAGGGCGTACCAAGAGACCCAGTACTTC. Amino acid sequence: CASSQGYRAYQETQYF.